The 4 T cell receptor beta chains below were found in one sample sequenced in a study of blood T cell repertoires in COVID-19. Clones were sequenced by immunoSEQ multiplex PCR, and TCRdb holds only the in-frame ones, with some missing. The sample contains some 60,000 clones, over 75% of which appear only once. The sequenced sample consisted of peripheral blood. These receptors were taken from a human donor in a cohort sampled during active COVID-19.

CDR3 coding DNA: TGCGCCAGCAGCCAAGAATCACTAGCGGGGGGTCCGGCCTACGAGCAGTACTTC. Its translation is CASSQESLAGGPAYEQYF. This rearrangement joins TRBV4-3 to TRBJ2-7, with 12 bases aligning to TRBD2. Germline V lookup: CDR1 LGHNA, CDR2 YSLEER. CDR3 length: 18 residues. The V and J ends lost 0 bases and 2 bases, in that order; junction bases with no gene match: 8.

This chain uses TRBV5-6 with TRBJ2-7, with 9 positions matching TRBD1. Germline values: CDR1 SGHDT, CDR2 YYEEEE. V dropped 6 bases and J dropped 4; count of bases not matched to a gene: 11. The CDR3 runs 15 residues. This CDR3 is CASIQTGTGYYEQYF. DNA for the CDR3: TGTGCCAGCATCCAAACCGGGACAGGGTATTACGAGCAGTACTTC.

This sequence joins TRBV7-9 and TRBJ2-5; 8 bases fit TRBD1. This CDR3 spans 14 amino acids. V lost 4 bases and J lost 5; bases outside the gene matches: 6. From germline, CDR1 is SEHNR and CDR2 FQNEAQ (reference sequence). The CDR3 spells CASSSQTGVETQYF. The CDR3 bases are TGTGCCAGCAGCTCCCAGACAGGGGTGGAGACCCAGTACTTC.

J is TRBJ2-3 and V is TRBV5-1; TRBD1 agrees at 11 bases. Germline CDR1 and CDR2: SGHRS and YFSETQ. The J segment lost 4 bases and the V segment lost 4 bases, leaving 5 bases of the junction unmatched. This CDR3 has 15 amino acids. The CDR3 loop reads CASSPGTGGPDTQYF. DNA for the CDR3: TGCGCCAGCAGCCCTGGGACAGGGGGTCCAGATACGCAGTATTTT.